Listed below are T cell receptor beta chains from one sample, sequenced in a study of blood T cells in healthy people across ages. TCRdb recomputed calls from the 5' RACE reads with MiXCR, one row per CDR3 protein. The sample lists 800,000 or so distinct CDR3 sequences; around 50% were seen once. The source material was blood. The receptors were sampled from a man older than 75 in good health. Each CDR3 is given with its conserved first and last residue.

j_gene,len,v_gene,CDR3aa
TRBJ2-3,16,TRBV7-8,CASRHTIAAYTDTQYF
TRBJ2-5,13,TRBV4-2,CASSRTSSETQYF
TRBJ2-5,15,TRBV7-2,CASSLQGANQETQYF
NA,15,TRBV7-9,CASSVWDRRGETQYF
TRBJ2-2,13,TRBV7-9,CASSTVSAGELFF
TRBJ1-2,14,TRBV5-1,CASSLGEVFGGYTF
TRBJ2-5,14,TRBV28,CASSLYASGRAQYF
TRBJ2-7,12,TRBV6-5,CASNGDSHEQYF
TRBJ2-1,15,TRBV12-3/TRBV12-4,CASRADRGSYNEQFF
TRBJ2-7,13,TRBV5-1,CASSLPVTYEQYF
TRBJ2-1,11,TRBV27,CASSLGGEEFF
TRBJ2-3,15,TRBV10-3,CAISESKRDTDTQYF
TRBJ2-3,16,TRBV3-1,CASSLRGFRSTDTQYF
TRBJ2-3,16,TRBV29-1,CSVVGGLAGATDTQYF
TRBJ2-1,15,TRBV28,CASSAPGLARDEQFF
TRBJ2-5,15,TRBV20-1,CSAAQSGLAGTTQYF
TRBJ2-5,15,TRBV10-3,CAISGSKGPGETQYF